This T cell receptor (beta chain) appears in the sequencing data of a study of regulatory T cells in long-lasting Graves disease. With 3 bases removed from V and 6 bases from J, the gap between germline ends came to 16 bases. Germline V lookup: CDR1 SGDLS, CDR2 YYNGEE. This CDR3 comprises 15 residues. Library construction for TCR beta used iRepertoire HTBI primers and Arm-PCR of CDR3 regions. Each CDR3 protein gets one entry after TCRdb re-called the multiplex PCR reads with MiXCR. The top ten clones hold 29% of a sample with 300,000 to 350,000 distinct CDR3 sequences, 15% to 20% of them seen once. As for time point: persistent/refractory GD, antithyroid drugs over 5 years with positive TRAb. Following extraction of RNA from PBMCs, that RNA was used to make the TCR library.

The chain links TRBV9 to TRBJ1-5; weak D call: TRBD1 (6 bases). The material was peripheral blood mononuclear cells (PBMCs), obtained when the disease was refractory, from a patient treated with antithyroid drugs. The TCR originated in a female donor with Graves disease. CDR3 sequence (DNA): TGTGCCAGCAGCGCCGACCTCCTCAGGGGTCAGCCCCAGCATTTT. It translates to CASSADLLRGQPQHF.